These 5 T cell receptor beta chains share one sample of origin, sequenced in a study of cytomegalovirus exposure and HLA in healthy donors. Researchers ran the PCR with 60 Vbeta and 13 Jbeta primers. Sequencing used immunoSEQ multiplex PCR; TCRdb keeps in-frame clones, though not all of them. The sample shows roughly 130,000 clones, approximately 57% of them seen only once. The sample comprised PBMCs. The receptor source for this set is a male donor in good health and CMV-seronegative.

V gene TRBV28 combines with J gene TRBJ2-5, with 13 bases aligning to TRBD2. V was pared by 5 bases and J by 3 bases, with 0 bases of the junction left unmatched. The CDR3 is 14 amino acids. CDR1 MDHEN and CDR2 SYDVKM come from the germline V gene. In DNA, the CDR3 is TGTGCCAGCAGTACTAGCGGGGGGGAAGAGACCCAGTACTTC. Amino acid sequence: CASSTSGGEETQYF.

There are a few counts of this clone. V gene TRBV11-1 combines with J gene TRBJ1-6, with D unclear. Trimming took off 7 bases at V and 8 bases at J, with 15 bases between the two ends. CDR3 length: 14 residues. Germline CDR1 and CDR2: SGHAT and FQDESV (reference sequence). As DNA, the CDR3 is TGTGCCAGCAAGCGATTAGTCGTGGATTCACCCCTCCACTTT. Translated: CASKRLVVDSPLHF.

This clone was detected only a few times. The V call is TRBV19, the J call TRBJ2-6, with D possibly TRBD1 on 6 matching bases. The CDR3 is made up of 15 amino acids. The V gene lost 5 bases and the J gene lost 2 bases, with 10 bases spanning the gap. CDR1 and CDR2 from the germline V gene are LNHDA and SQIVND (reference sequence). The CDR3 DNA is TGTGCCAGTAGTGCACAGGGTGCTGGGGCCAACGTCCTGACTTTC. Protein sequence: CASSAQGAGANVLTF. Complete variable domain (other parts from reference TRBV19 and TRBJ2-6): DGGITQSPKYLFRKEGQNVTLSCEQNLNHDAMYWYRQDPGQGLRLIYYSQIVNDFQKGDIAEGYSVSREKKESFPLTVTSAQKNPTAFYLCASSAQGAGANVLTFGAGSRLTVL.

This clone came up a few times. The chain couples TRBV5-1 to TRBJ1-2; possible D gene TRBD1, 6 bases. This CDR3 comprises 14 residues. V was cut by 0 bases and J by 3 bases, with 9 bases left in between. Looked up from germline, CDR1 is SGHRS and CDR2 is YFSETQ. The CDR3 region is CASSLGGGDYGYTF. Written as DNA, the CDR3 is TGCGCCAGCAGCTTGGGAGGGGGAGACTATGGCTACACCTTC.

The chain joins TRBV5-5 to TRBJ1-3; TRBD1 might be the D (6 bases). The CDR3 consists of 15 residues. V dropped 5 bases and J dropped 0 bases, with 12 bases sitting between them. CDR1 is SGHKS, CDR2 YYEKEE, per germline (reference sequence). As DNA, the CDR3 is TGTGCCAGCAGTCGGGACACTTACTCTGGAAACACCATATATTTT. Its translation: CASSRDTYSGNTIYF.